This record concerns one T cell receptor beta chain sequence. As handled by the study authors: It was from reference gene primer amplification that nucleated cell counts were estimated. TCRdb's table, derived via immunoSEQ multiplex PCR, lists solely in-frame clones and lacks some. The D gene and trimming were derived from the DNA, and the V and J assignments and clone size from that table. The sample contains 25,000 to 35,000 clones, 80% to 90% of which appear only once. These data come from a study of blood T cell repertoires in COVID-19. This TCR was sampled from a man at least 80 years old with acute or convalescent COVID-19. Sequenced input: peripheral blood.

CDR3 residues: CASSHGANNSPLHF. In DNA form, the CDR3 reads TGTGCCAGCAGCCATGGAGCTAATAATTCACCCCTCCACTTT. This sequence joins TRBV3-1 (or the pseudogene TRBV3-2) and TRBJ1-6, with D hard to call. V was clipped by 3 bases and J by 5 bases, with 8 bases between them. The CDR3 covers 14 residues. Germline assignment: CDR1 LGHDT and CDR2 YNNKEL (reference sequence).